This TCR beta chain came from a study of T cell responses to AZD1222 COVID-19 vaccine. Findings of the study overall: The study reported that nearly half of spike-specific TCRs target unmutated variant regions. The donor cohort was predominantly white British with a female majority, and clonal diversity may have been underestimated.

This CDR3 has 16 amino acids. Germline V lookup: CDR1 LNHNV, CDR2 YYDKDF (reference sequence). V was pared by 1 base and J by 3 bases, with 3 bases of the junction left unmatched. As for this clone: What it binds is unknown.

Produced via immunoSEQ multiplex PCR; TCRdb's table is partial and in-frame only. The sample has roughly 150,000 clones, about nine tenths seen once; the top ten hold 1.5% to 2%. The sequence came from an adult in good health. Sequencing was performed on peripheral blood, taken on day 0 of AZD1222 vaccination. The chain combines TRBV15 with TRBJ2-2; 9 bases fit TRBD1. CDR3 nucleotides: TGTGCCACCAGCAGAGCGGGACAGGGTGACACCGGGGAGCTGTTTTTT. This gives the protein CATSRAGQGDTGELFF. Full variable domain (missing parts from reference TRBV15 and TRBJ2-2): DAMVIQNPRYQVTQFGKPVTLSCSQTLNHNVMYWYQQKSSQAPKLLFHYYDKDFNNEADTPDNFQSRRPNTSFCFLDIRSPGLGDTAMYLCATSRAGQGDTGELFFGEGSRLTVL.